The present TCR beta chain was sequenced within a study of CD8 T cells in ankylosing spondylitis. TCRdb reprocessed the 5' RACE reads via MiXCR and lists one record per CDR3 protein. Of around 210,000 distinct CDR3 sequences in the sample, less than 9.5% were seen once. This clonotype was picked up many times. This CDR3 is 12 amino acids long. Germline V CDR1 and CDR2: ENHRY, SYGVKD. The germline V and J ends were trimmed by 2 bases and 6 bases, with 8 bases remaining between them. This clonotype originated in a female donor with ankylosing spondylitis or in good health (not recorded which). The sample was blood, either unsorted or a sorted T cell fraction (not recorded which). This rearrangement joins TRBV10-3 to TRBJ2-7; D remains unclear. The CDR3: CAISEMLPEQYF. CDR3 sequence (DNA): TGTGCCATCAGTGAGATGCTTCCCGAGCAGTACTTC.